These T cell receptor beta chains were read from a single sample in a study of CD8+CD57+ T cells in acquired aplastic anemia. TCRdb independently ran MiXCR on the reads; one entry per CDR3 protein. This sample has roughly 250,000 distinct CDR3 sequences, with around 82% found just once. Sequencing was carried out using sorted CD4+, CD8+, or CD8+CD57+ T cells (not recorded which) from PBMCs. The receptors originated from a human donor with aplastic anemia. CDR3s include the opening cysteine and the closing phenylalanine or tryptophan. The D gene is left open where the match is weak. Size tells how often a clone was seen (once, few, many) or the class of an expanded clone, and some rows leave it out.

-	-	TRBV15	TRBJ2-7	TGTGCCACCAGCGTACGGGGCCTACCCTATAAGCAGTACTTC	CATSVRGLPYKQYF
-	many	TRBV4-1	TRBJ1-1	TGCGCCAGCAGCTATCGCGCCACGAACACTGAAGCTTTCTTT	CASSYRATNTEAFF
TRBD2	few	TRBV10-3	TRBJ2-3	TGTGCCATCAGTGGACTAGCGGTTAGCACAGATACGCAGTATTTT	CAISGLAVSTDTQYF
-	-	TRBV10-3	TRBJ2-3	TGTGCCAGCACGGACGTTAGCACAGATACGCAGTATTTT	CASTDVSTDTQYF
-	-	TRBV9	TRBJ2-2	TGTGCTAGCAGCTGGGGGACGGCTCCCGGTCAGCCGTTTTTT	CASSWGTAPGQPFF
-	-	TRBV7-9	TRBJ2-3	TGTGCCAGCTCAAGAGAGGCCACCGACGTTGAGTATTTT	CASSREATDVEYF
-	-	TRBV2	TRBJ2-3	TGTGCCAGCAGTCAGGCAGATACGCAGTATTTT	CASSQADTQYF
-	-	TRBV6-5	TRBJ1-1	TGTGCCAGCAGTTACTCGACGAACAGGGTCACTGAAGCTTTCTTT	CASSYSTNRVTEAFF
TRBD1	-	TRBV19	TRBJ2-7	TGTGCCAGTAGTCCTTCGACAGGGTCCTACGAGCAGTACTTC	CASSPSTGSYEQYF
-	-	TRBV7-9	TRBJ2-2	TGTGCCAGCAGCGTAGGACCCGGGGGCACGGTTGAGCTGTTTTTT	CASSVGPGGTVELFF
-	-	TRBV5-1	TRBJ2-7	TGCGCCAGCAGCCCCCGTGGGGACTCATACGAGCAGTACTTC	CASSPRGDSYEQYF
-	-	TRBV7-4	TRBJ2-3	TGTGCCAGCAGCTTAGTGGTAGGTCCCAATACGCAGTACTTT	CASSLVVGPNTQYF
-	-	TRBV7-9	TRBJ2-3	TGTGCCAGCAGCTATCCTGGGACTCCCGAGACGCAGTATTTT	CASSYPGTPETQYF
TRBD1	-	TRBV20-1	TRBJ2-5	TGCAGTGCTGGGGACAGGGGGCGAAATCAAGAGACCCAGTACTTC	CSAGDRGRNQETQYF
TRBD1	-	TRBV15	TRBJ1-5	TGTGCCACCAGCAGAGATTGGCCTATAGGGACAGGGGATCAGCCCCAGCATTTT	CATSRDWPIGTGDQPQHF
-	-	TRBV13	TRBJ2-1	-	CDSSLYICSATLGDSSYNEQFF
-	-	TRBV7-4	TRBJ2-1	TGTGCCAGCGGGAGTGGGCAGAATGAGCAGTTCTTC	CASGSGQNEQFF
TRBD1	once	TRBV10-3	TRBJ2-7	TGTGCCATCAGTGTGGGGACAGGCGAGCAGTACTTC	CAISVGTGEQYF
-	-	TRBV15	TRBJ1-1	TGTGCCACCAGCAGGTGCACCAGCCAAGATGCCGCGTACTTT	CATSRCTSQDAAYF
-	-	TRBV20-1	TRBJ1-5	TGCAGTGCTAGAGTCCAGAAGAGGGGAGATCAGCCCCAGCATTTT	CSARVQKRGDQPQHF
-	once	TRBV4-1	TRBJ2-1	TGCGCCAGAACTGATGGGGGGATCCATGAGCAGTTCTTC	CARTDGGIHEQFF
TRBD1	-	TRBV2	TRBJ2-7	TGTGCCAGCAGCACCCACCCCGGGACAGGGGGCTACGAGCAGTACTTC	CASSTHPGTGGYEQYF
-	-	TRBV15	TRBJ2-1	TGTGCCAGCAGGGCTGGCGGGACTTGGGGGGAGACGCAGTTCTTC	CASRAGGTWGETQFF
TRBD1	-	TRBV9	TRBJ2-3	TGTGCCAGCAGCTCACGGGACAGGGGCTTGGACTATTTT	CASSSRDRGLDYF
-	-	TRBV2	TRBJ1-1	TGTGCCAGCGTAAAGGGTGCAGACCGGACTGAAGCTTTCTTT	CASVKGADRTEAFF
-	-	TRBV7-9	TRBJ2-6	TGTGCCAGCAGCGTTGCGGGTCGCTACGGGGCCAACGTCCTGACTTTC	CASSVAGRYGANVLTF
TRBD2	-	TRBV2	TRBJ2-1	TGTGCCAGCACCGGGAGGGCCGGCAATGAGCAGTTCTTC	CASTGRAGNEQFF
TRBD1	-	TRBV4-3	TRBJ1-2	TGCGCCAGCAGCCATACAGGGGATGGCTACACCTTC	CASSHTGDGYTF
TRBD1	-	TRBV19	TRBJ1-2	TGTGCCAGTAGTAAAACAGGGGAGGACTATGGCTACACCTTC	CASSKTGEDYGYTF
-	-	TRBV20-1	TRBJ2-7	TGCAGTGGGGGTACCACTTACGGCGAGCAGTACTTC	CSGGTTYGEQYF
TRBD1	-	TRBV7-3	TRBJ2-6	TGCGCCAGCAGAAGACAGGGTAGCGACGGGGCCAACGTCCTGACTTTC	CASRRQGSDGANVLTF
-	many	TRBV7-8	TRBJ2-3	TGTGCCAGCAGCTTTGCTGGCGGTCCCGATACGCAGTATTTT	CASSFAGGPDTQYF
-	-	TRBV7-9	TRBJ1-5	TGTGCCAGCAGCTTAATCTCAACTCATGAAAAACTGTTT	CASSLISTHEKLF
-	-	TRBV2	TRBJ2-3	TGTGCCAGCAGTGTCAGGTGGGCAGATACGCAGTATTTT	CASSVRWADTQYF
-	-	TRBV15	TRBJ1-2	TGTGCCACCAGCAGGCACGGGGGCGCGGGAAACTATGGCTACACCTTC	CATSRHGGAGNYGYTF
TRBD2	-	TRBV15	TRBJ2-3	TGTGCCACCAGCGGCGGGACTAGAACATACGAGCAGTATTTT	CATSGGTRTYEQYF
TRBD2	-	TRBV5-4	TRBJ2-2	TGTGCCAGCAGCTTTACTAGCGCAGCGGGGCCTTCTCATACCGGGGAGCTGTTTTTT	CASSFTSAAGPSHTGELFF
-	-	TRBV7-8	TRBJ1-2	TGTGCCAGCAGCTTGGGTCGGGGGGCGAAAAATCGGTTTACCTTC	CASSLGRGAKNRFTF
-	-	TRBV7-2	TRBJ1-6	TGTGCCAGCAAGGGGACACGATATTCACCCCTCCACTTT	CASKGTRYSPLHF
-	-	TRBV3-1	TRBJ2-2	TGTGCCAGCAGCCAAGTACAGAACACCGGGGAGCTGTTTTTT	CASSQVQNTGELFF
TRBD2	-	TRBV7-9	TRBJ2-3	TGTGCCAGCAGCTTTCAAAGAAGCGGGGGGAGCGATGAGACGCGGTATTTT	CASSFQRSGGSDETRYF
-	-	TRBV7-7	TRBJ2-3	TGTGCCAGCAGCACAGCTGCAGGGCTACGAACAGTACTTTTT	CASSTAAGLRTVLF
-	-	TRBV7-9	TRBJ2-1	TGTGCCAGCAGCTTAGCGGGCGGACCCGATAAGGATGAGCAGTTCTTC	CASSLAGGPDKDEQFF
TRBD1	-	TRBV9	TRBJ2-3	TGTGCCAGCAGCAAAGAGACAGGGCTGTTT	CASSKETGLF
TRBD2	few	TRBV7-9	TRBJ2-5	TGTGCCAGCAGCTTTCAAAGAAGCGGGGGGACCGAGGACTTC	CASSFQRSGGTEDF
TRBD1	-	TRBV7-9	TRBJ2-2	TGTGCCGGACAGGGGGCTAGGGAGACCGAGGAGTTCTGGTTT	CAGQGARETEEFWF
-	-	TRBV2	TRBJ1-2	TGTGCCAGCAGCGCCGACAGCGCCGCCTATGTATCACCCCTCCACTTC	CASSADSAAYVSPLHF
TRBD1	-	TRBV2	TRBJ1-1	TGTGCCAGCGGGGTAGGGGGCACAGGGAACACTGAATTTTTCTTT	CASGVGGTGNTEFFF
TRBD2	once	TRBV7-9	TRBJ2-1	TGTGCCAGCAGCTTTCAACGAGGCGGGGGGAGCGTTGGGCAGTTCTTC	CASSFQRGGGSVGQFF